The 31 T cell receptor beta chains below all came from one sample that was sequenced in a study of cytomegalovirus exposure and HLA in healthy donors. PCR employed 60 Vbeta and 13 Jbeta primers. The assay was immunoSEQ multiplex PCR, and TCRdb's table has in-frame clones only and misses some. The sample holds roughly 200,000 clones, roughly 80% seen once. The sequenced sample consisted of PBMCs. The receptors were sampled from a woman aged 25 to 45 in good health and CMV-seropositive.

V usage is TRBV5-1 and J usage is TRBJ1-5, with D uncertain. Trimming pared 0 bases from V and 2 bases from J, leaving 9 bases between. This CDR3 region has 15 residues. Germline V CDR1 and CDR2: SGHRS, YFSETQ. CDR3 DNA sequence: TGCGCCAGCAGCTTGGAGGGTAGCGGCAATCAGCCCCAGCATTTT. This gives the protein CASSLEGSGNQPQHF.

The CDR3 DNA is TGTGCCAGCAGCCCACGAATGAGGCGGGACAGGGTAGTAGATACGCAGTATTTT. Protein: CASSPRMRRDRVVDTQYF. The V gene is TRBV9, the J gene TRBJ2-3; 9 bases map to TRBD1. This CDR3 region has 18 residues. CDR1 is SGDLS and CDR2 is YYNGEE in the germline V gene. V was clipped by 4 bases and J by 5 bases; unmatched bases: 17.

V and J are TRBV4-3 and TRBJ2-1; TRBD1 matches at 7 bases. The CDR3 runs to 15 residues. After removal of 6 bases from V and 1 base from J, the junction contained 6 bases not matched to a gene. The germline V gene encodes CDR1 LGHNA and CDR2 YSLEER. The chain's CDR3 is CASSVGQASYNEQFF. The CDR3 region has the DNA TGCGCCAGCAGTGTTGGACAGGCTTCCTACAATGAGCAGTTCTTC.

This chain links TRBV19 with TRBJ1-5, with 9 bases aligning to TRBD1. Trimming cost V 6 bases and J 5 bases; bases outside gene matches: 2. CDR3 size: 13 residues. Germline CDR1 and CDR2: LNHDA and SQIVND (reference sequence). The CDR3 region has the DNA TGTGCCAGTAGCGGGACAGGGCATCAGCCCCAGCATTTT. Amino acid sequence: CASSGTGHQPQHF.

In DNA form, the CDR3 reads TGTGCCAGCAGTTTAACAGTTCGGGGCTACACCTTC. Its protein product is CASSLTVRGYTF. The chain combines TRBV28 with TRBJ1-2; no clear D. V was cut by 2 bases and J by 8 bases, with 9 bases left in between. CDR1 MDHEN and CDR2 SYDVKM come from the germline V gene. The CDR3 contains 12 residues.

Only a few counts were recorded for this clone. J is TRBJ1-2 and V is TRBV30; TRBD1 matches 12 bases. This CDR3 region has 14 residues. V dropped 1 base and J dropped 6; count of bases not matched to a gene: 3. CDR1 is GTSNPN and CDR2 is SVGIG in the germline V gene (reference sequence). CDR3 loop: CAWSAGTGGHGYTF. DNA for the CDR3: TGTGCCTGGAGTGCGGGGACAGGGGGCCATGGCTACACCTTC.

In DNA, the CDR3 is TGTGCCACCCGAGGGGGATCCCGACCTAACTATGGCTACACCTTC. Its protein product is CATRGGSRPNYGYTF. The chain employs TRBV28 and TRBJ1-2; tentatively, D is TRBD1 (6 bases). Germline V lookup: CDR1 MDHEN, CDR2 SYDVKM. V was clipped by 10 bases and J by 0 bases, with 18 bases between them. The CDR3 extends over 15 amino acids.

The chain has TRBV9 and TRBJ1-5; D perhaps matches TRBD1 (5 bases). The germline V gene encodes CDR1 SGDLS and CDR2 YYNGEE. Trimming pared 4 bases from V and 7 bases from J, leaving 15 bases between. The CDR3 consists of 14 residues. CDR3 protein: CASSPRGERQPQHF. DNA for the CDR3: TGTGCCAGCAGCCCCCGGGGGGAGAGGCAGCCCCAGCATTTT.

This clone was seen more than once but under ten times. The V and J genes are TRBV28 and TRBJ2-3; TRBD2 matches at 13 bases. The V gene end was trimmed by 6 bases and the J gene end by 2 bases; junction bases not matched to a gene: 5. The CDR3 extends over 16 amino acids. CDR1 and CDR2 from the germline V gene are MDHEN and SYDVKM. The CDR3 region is CASRATSGRHTDTQYF. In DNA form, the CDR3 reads TGTGCCAGCAGGGCGACTAGCGGGAGGCACACAGATACGCAGTATTTT.

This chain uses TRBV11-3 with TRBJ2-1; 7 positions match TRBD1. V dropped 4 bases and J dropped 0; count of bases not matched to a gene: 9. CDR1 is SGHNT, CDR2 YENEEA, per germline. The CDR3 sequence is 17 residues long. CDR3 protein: CASSSHTGESSYNEQFF. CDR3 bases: TGTGCCAGCAGCTCTCATACAGGGGAAAGCTCCTACAATGAGCAGTTCTTC.

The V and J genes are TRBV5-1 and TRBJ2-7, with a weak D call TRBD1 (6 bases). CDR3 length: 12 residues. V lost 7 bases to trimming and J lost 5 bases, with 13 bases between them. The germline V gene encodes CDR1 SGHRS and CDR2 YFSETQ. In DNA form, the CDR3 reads TGCGCCAGCCAGGGGACCTACCACGAGCAGTACTTC. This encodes CASQGTYHEQYF.

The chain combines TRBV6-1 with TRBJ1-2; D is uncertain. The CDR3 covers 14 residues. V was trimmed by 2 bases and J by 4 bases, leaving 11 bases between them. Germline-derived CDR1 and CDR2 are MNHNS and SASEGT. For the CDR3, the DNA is TGTGCCAGCAGTGAATCCGAGGAAGGCTATGGCTACACCTTC. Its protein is CASSESEEGYGYTF.

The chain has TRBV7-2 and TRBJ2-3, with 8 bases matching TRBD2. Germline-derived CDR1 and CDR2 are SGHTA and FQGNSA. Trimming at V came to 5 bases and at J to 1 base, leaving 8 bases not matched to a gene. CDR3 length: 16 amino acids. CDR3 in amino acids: CASSPQAGVGTDTQYF. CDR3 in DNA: TGTGCCAGCAGCCCCCAAGCGGGAGTGGGCACAGATACGCAGTATTTT. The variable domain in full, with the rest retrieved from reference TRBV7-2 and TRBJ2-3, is GAGVSQSPSNKVTEKGKDVELRCDPISGHTALYWYRQSLGQGLEFLIYFQGNSAPDKSGLPSDRFSAERTGGSVSTLTIQRTQQEDSAVYLCASSPQAGVGTDTQYFGPGTRLTVL.

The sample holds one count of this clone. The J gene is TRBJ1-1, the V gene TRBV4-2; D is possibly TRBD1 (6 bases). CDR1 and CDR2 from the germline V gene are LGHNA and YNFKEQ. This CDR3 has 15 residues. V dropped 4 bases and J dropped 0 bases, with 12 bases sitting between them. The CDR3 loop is CASSLQTGMNTEAFF. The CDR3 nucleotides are TGTGCCAGCAGCCTCCAGACAGGCATGAACACTGAAGCTTTCTTT.

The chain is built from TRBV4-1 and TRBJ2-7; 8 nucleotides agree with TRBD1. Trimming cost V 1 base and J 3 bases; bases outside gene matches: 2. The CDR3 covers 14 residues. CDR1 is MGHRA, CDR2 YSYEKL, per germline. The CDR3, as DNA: TGCGCCAGCAGCCAAGCGGACAGGGTCTACGAGCAGTACTTC. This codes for CASSQADRVYEQYF.

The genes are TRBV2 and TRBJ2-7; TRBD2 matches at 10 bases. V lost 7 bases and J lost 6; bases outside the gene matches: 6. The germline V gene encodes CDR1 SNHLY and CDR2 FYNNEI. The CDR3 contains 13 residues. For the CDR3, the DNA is TGTGCCAGCAACAGCGGGGGGGCGAGCGAGCAGTACTTC. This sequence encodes CASNSGGASEQYF.

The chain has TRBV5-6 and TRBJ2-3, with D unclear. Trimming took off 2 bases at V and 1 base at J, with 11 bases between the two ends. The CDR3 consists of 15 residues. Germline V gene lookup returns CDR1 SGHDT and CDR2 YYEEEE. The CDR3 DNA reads TGTGCCAGCAGCTTCGGAGCGAGAGGCACAGATACGCAGTATTTT. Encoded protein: CASSFGARGTDTQYF. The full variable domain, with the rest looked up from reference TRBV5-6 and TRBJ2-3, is DAGVTQSPTHLIKTRGQQVTLRCSPKSGHDTVSWYQQALGQGPQFIFQYYEEEERQRGNFPDRFSGHQFPNYSSELNVNALLLGDSALYLCASSFGARGTDTQYFGPGTRLTVL.

The CDR3 sequence is CASSQDGARETDTQYF. The CDR3 DNA reads TGCGCCAGCAGCCAAGATGGAGCTCGGGAAACAGATACGCAGTATTTT. The chain recombines TRBV4-1 with TRBJ2-3; tentative D call: TRBD2 (5 bases). Germline lookup yields CDR1 MGHRA and CDR2 YSYEKL. Trimming left V 0 bases short and J 3 bases short, with 13 bases between. This CDR3 is built from 16 residues.

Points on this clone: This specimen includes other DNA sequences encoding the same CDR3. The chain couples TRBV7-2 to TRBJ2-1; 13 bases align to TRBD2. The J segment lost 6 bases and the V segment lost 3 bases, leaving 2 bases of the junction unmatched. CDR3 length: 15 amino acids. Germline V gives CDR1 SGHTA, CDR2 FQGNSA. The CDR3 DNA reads TGTGCCAGCAGCTTGGGACTAGCGGGGACCAATGAGCAGTTCTTC. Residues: CASSLGLAGTNEQFF.

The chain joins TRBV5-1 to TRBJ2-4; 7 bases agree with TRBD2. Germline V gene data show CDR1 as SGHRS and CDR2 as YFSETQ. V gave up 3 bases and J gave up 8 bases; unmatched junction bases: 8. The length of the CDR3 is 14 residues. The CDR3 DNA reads TGCGCCAGCAGCTCGCAAGGGAGGGAGGACATTCAGTACTTC. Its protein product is CASSSQGREDIQYF.

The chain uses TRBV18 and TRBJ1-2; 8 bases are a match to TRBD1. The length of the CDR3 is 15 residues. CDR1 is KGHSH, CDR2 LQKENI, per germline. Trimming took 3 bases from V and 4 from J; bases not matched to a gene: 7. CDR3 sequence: CASSPNRGDVYGYTF. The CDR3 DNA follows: TGTGCCAGCTCACCTAACAGGGGGGATGTCTATGGCTACACCTTC.

CDR3 nucleotide sequence: TGTGCCAGCAGTTTGGGATGGGGGGGGCGCGGGGGCTACACCTTC. Translation: CASSLGWGGRGGYTF. The chain joins TRBV28 to TRBJ1-2, with a tentative D call TRBD1 (6 bases). CDR3 length: 15 amino acids. Looked up from germline, CDR1 is MDHEN and CDR2 is SYDVKM. Trimming left V 3 bases short and J 8 bases short, with 19 bases between.

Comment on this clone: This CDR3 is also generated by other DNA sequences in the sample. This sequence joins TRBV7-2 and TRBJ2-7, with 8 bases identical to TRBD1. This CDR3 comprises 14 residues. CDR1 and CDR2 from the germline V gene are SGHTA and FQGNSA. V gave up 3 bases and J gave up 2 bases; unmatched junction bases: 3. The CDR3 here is CASSLDRAAYEQYF. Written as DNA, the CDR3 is TGTGCCAGCAGCTTGGACAGGGCAGCCTACGAGCAGTACTTC.

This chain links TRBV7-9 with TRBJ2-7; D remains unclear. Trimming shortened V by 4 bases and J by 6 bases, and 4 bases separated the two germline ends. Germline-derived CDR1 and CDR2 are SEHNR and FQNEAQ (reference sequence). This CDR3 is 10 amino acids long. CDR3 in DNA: TGTGCCAGCAGCTCCGGCGAGCAGTACTTC. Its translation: CASSSGEQYF.

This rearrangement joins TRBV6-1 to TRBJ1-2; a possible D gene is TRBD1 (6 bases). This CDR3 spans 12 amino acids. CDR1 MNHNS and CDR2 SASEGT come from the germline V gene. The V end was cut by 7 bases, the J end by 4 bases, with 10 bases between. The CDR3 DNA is TGTGCCAGCATAGGGGGGGGCTATGGCTACACCTTC. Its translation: CASIGGGYGYTF.

DNA of the CDR3: TGTGCCAGCAGTGTTAACAGGGGGGAGGGCTATGGCTACACCTTC. It specifies CASSVNRGEGYGYTF. V usage is TRBV6-1 and J usage is TRBJ1-2; 8 bases fit TRBD1. The CDR3 loop spans 15 amino acids. The trim removed 4 bases at V and 4 bases at J, leaving 8 bases unmatched. In germline, CDR1 is MNHNS, CDR2 SASEGT.

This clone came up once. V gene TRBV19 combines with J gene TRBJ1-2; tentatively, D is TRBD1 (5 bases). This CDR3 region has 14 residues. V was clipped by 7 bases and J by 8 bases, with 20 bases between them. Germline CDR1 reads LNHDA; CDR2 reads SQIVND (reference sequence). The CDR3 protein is CASTQTGEGFGYTF. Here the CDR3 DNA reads TGTGCCAGTACCCAGACGGGGGAGGGTTTCGGCTACACCTTC.

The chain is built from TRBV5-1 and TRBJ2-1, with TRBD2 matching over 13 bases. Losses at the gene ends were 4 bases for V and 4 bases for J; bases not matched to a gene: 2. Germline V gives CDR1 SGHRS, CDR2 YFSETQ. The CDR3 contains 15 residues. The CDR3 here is CASSTSGGAYNEQFF. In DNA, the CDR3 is TGCGCCAGCAGCACTAGCGGGGGGGCTTACAATGAGCAGTTCTTC.

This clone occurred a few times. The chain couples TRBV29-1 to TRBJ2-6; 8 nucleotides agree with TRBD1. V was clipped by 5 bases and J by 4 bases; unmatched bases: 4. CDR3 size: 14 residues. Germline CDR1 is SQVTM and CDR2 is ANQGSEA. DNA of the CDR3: TGCAGCGTTTCAGGGGGCCTGGGGGCCAACGTCCTGACTTTC. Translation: CSVSGGLGANVLTF.

DNA of the CDR3: TGCGCCAGCAGTCGGTTGGCGGGGGATGGCTACACCTTC. Its translation is CASSRLAGDGYTF. The chain recombines TRBV5-1 with TRBJ1-2, with TRBD1 as a possible D gene (5 bases). Germline V gene sequence: CDR1 SGHRS, CDR2 YFSETQ. This CDR3 has 13 residues. Trimming stripped 5 bases from V and 6 bases from J, with 14 bases between.

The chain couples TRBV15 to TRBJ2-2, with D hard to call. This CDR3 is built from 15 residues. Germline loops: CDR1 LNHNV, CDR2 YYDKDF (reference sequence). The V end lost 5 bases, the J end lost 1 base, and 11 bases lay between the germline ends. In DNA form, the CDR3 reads TGTGCCACCAGCCTTAGCCCAAGGAACACCGGGGAGCTGTTTTTT. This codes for CATSLSPRNTGELFF.